Below are 27 T cell receptor beta chains sequenced from a single sample in a study of T cell clonotyping in hematopoietic cell transplantation (dated by TCRdb to about 2021). The library came from the immunoSEQ multiplex PCR assay. In its TCRdb copy, this immuneACCESS table keeps in-frame sequences only and misses some clones. Where compared with another copy, unresolved V genes explain less than half of these, and the others have no known cause. A total of tens of thousands of clones appear in this sample, about 95% of them only once. In total, the top ten clones hold 1.5% to 2% of the sample. The sample's time point, from its label and the paper: recipient sample about 28 days before transplant, after cytoreduction. The sample consisted of peripheral blood mononuclear cells, taken before stem cell transplant. The receptors originated from a woman aged 50 to 60 with acute myeloid leukemia. Some clones in this sample may be carry-over from other donors' samples.

CDR3 protein: CASSASGGSYNEQFF. CDR3 DNA sequence: TGTGCCAGCAGTGCCTCAGGGGGCTCCTACAATGAGCAGTTCTTC. V is TRBV28 and J is TRBJ2-1, with 7 nucleotides matching TRBD1. The germline V gene encodes CDR1 MDHEN and CDR2 SYDVKM. The V and J ends lost 5 bases and 0 bases, in that order; junction bases with no gene match: 4. The CDR3 totals 15 residues.

V usage is TRBV6-5 and J usage is TRBJ2-1, with 11 nucleotides matching TRBD2. Germline assignment: CDR1 MNHEY and CDR2 SVGAGI. This CDR3 contains 16 residues. J was trimmed by 2 bases and V by 2 bases; bases with no gene match: 2. The DNA for the CDR3 is TGTGCCAGCAGTTACCTAGCGGGGGGCGCCTACAATGAGCAGTTCTTC. Translating it yields CASSYLAGGAYNEQFF.

The chain couples TRBV6-5 to TRBJ2-1, with TRBD2 as a possible D gene (5 bases). The CDR3 is 15 amino acids. Germline V lookup: CDR1 MNHEY, CDR2 SVGAGI. V was trimmed by 6 bases and J by 3 bases, leaving 15 bases between them. CDR3 nucleotide sequence: TGTGCCAGCAGGCGCTTGGCGGGTCTCTACAATGAGCAGTTCTTC. The encoded protein is CASRRLAGLYNEQFF.

This chain connects TRBV28 to TRBJ1-5, with D perhaps matching TRBD1 (6 bases). CDR1 MDHEN and CDR2 SYDVKM come from the germline V gene. Trimming took off 4 bases at V and 5 bases at J, with 9 bases between the two ends. There are 13 residues in the CDR3. This CDR3 is CASSSTGYQPQHF. In DNA, the CDR3 is TGTGCCAGCAGTTCGACAGGTTATCAGCCCCAGCATTTT.

The chain combines TRBV28 with TRBJ1-5; 7 positions agree with TRBD1. There are 15 residues in the CDR3. V dropped 4 bases and J dropped 2; count of bases not matched to a gene: 5. CDR1 and CDR2 (germline): MDHEN, SYDVKM. The CDR3 DNA is TGTGCCAGCAGTTCCCAAGGGGGCCGCAATCAGCCCCAGCATTTT. Amino acids: CASSSQGGRNQPQHF.

The J gene is TRBJ2-7, the V gene TRBV5-1, with D perhaps given as TRBD1 or TRBD2 (5 bases each). This CDR3 contains 15 residues. The V end lost 0 bases, the J end lost 3 bases, and 13 bases lay between the germline ends. CDR1 SGHRS and CDR2 YFSETQ come from the germline V gene. This chain's CDR3 is CASSLEGRRFYEQYF. CDR3 nucleotides: TGCGCCAGCAGCTTGGAGGGACGGAGATTCTACGAGCAGTACTTC.

The J gene is TRBJ1-1, the V gene TRBV7-6; TRBD1 might be the D (6 bases). Germline assignment: CDR1 SGHVS and CDR2 FNYEAQ. The CDR3 consists of 12 residues. V lost 5 bases and J 7 bases, leaving 11 bases between the germline ends. The CDR3: CASSTTGFEAFF. The DNA of the CDR3 is TGTGCCAGCAGCACCACAGGGTTTGAAGCTTTCTTT.

The genes are TRBV19 and TRBJ1-2, with D unresolved. CDR3 length: 13 amino acids. The V end was cut by 3 bases, the J end by 2 bases, with 7 bases between. Germline V gene data show CDR1 as LNHDA and CDR2 as SQIVND (reference sequence). The CDR3 sequence is CASSIRKNYGYTF. For the CDR3, the DNA is TGTGCCAGTAGTATTCGAAAGAACTATGGCTACACCTTC.

The chain couples TRBV6-6 to TRBJ1-2, with D perhaps TRBD1 (5 bases). Between the trimmed V and J ends, which lost 4 bases and 6 bases, there was a span of 9 bases. Germline CDR1 and CDR2: MNHNY and SVGAGI (reference sequence). The CDR3 length is 12 residues. The CDR3 bases are TGTGCCAGCAGTTCCCAGGGAAATGGCTACACCTTC. Translating it yields CASSSQGNGYTF.

The chain is built from TRBV30 and TRBJ1-5; 11 bases map to TRBD1. Germline-derived CDR1 and CDR2 are GTSNPN and SVGIG (reference sequence). The length of the CDR3 is 15 residues. J was trimmed by 6 bases and V by 3 bases; bases with no gene match: 7. CDR3 in DNA: TGTGCCTGGAGCGGAGGGGGACAGGGGGTTCAGCCCCAGCATTTT. It encodes CAWSGGGQGVQPQHF.

The V and J genes are TRBV28 and TRBJ2-4; D not certain. Germline values: CDR1 MDHEN, CDR2 SYDVKM. There are 16 residues in the CDR3. V shed 9 bases and J shed 0 bases, with 18 bases lying between them. The CDR3 DNA sequence: TGTGCCAGTGCCTCGACATCATACCTAGCCAAAAACATTCAGTACTTC. This gives the protein CASASTSYLAKNIQYF.

The V gene is TRBV7-9, the J gene TRBJ2-7; TRBD2 matches at 11 bases. The length of the CDR3 is 15 residues. The V gene's germline CDR1 is SEHNR and CDR2 FQNEAQ (reference sequence). The V gene end was trimmed by 5 bases and the J gene end by 5 bases; junction bases not matched to a gene: 8. CDR3 nucleotide sequence: TGTGCCAGCAGCCAAACCGGGACTAGCGGCCACGAGCAGTACTTC. It translates to CASSQTGTSGHEQYF.

V is TRBV29-1 and J is TRBJ2-7, with no clear D. The CDR3 runs 12 residues. Germline V gene sequence: CDR1 SQVTM, CDR2 ANQGSEA. V was cut by 5 bases and J by 2 bases, with 10 bases left in between. The CDR3 sequence is CSVLDGAYEQYF. In DNA, the CDR3 is TGCAGCGTTCTGGACGGAGCCTACGAGCAGTACTTC.

The rearrangement uses TRBV7-8 and TRBJ2-3, with no clear D. CDR3 length equals 13 residues. Germline-derived CDR1 and CDR2 are SGHVS and FQNEAQ. Trimming stripped 6 bases from V and 8 bases from J, with 15 bases between. Written as DNA, the CDR3 is TGTGCCAGCAGTTCCGATGATGCGGTTACGCAGTATTTT. Amino acids: CASSSDDAVTQYF.

This chain joins TRBV25-1 and TRBJ1-1; D uncertain. CDR3 length: 11 amino acids. Germline loops: CDR1 MGHDK, CDR2 SYGVNS. V shed 5 bases and J shed 12 bases, with 13 bases lying between them. CDR3 DNA sequence: TGTGCCAGCAGTCGACTGGCGAGAACTTTCTTT. It yields the protein CASSRLARTFF.

The chain carries TRBV4-1 and TRBJ1-1; D gene unclear. There are 13 residues in the CDR3. V shed 4 bases and J shed 9 bases, with 15 bases lying between them. Germline V gives CDR1 MGHRA, CDR2 YSYEKL. DNA for the CDR3: TGCGCCAGCAGCCCCGACCCCTCCCAGCAAGCTTTCTTT. Encoded protein: CASSPDPSQQAFF.

This chain's CDR3 is CASSSSGGGSSYNEQFF. DNA of the CDR3: TGTGCCAGTAGTTCATCCGGCGGGGGGAGCTCCTACAATGAGCAGTTCTTC. V is TRBV19 and J is TRBJ2-1; 8 bases line up with TRBD2. The V segment lost 5 bases and the J segment 0 bases; nucleotides outside the gene matches: 9. From germline, CDR1 is LNHDA and CDR2 SQIVND (reference sequence). The CDR3 totals 17 residues.

This clone was recorded once. The chain uses TRBV30 and TRBJ2-7; 8 nucleotides match TRBD1. The CDR3 length is 18 residues. V shed 0 bases and J 2 bases; nucleotides not matched to a gene: 15. CDR1 and CDR2 from the germline V gene are GTSNPN and SVGIG (reference sequence). In DNA form, the CDR3 reads TGTGCCTGGAGTGTAAGACAGGGGAACTTTAGGTTACCCTACGAGCAGTACTTC. It encodes CAWSVRQGNFRLPYEQYF.

The rearrangement joins TRBV7-2 to TRBJ1-3, with TRBD1 matching over 8 bases. V trimming: 4 bases; J trimming: 1 base; junction bases outside the gene matches: 6. The germline gives CDR1 SGHTA, CDR2 FQGNSA. This CDR3 spans 16 amino acids. The CDR3: CASSYYQGASGNTIYF. In DNA, the CDR3 is TGTGCCAGCAGCTACTATCAGGGGGCTTCTGGAAACACCATATATTTT.

The rearrangement uses TRBV7-2 and TRBJ2-7; TRBD2 might be the D (5 bases). CDR1 is SGHTA, CDR2 FQGNSA, per germline. This CDR3 spans 14 amino acids. With 5 bases removed from V and 2 bases from J, the gap between germline ends came to 13 bases. The CDR3 protein is CASSRTPQAYEQYF. CDR3 nucleotides: TGTGCCAGCAGCAGGACTCCCCAGGCCTACGAGCAGTACTTC.

The rearrangement uses TRBV27 and TRBJ1-1; tentative D call: TRBD1 (6 bases). CDR1 is MNHEY, CDR2 SMNVEV, per germline (reference sequence). CDR3 length: 13 residues. V was shortened by 10 bases and J by 6 bases, with 18 bases between the two germline ends. The CDR3 nucleotides are TGTGCCACCTCTTTACAGGGTTGGTCTGAAGCTTTCTTT. As protein: CATSLQGWSEAFF.

This chain connects TRBV6-5 to TRBJ2-6; D unresolved. The CDR3 is 15 residues long. Trimming shortened V by 10 bases and J by 0 bases, and 13 bases separated the two germline ends. Germline loops: CDR1 MNHEY, CDR2 SVGAGI. CDR3 in DNA: TGTGCCACCTCAGAGACCTTCTCTGGGGCCAACGTCCTGACTTTC. Its translation: CATSETFSGANVLTF.

The rearrangement links TRBV25-1 to TRBJ1-5; TRBD1 might be the D (6 bases). This CDR3 contains 17 residues. Germline values: CDR1 MGHDK, CDR2 SYGVNS. V was shortened by 4 bases and J by 0 bases, with 16 bases between the two germline ends. In DNA, the CDR3 is TGTGCCAGCAGTGCAGTACAGGGTAGGAATAGCAATCAGCCCCAGCATTTT. Translated: CASSAVQGRNSNQPQHF. Full variable domain (outside the CDR3, taken from reference TRBV25-1 and TRBJ1-5): EADIYQTPRYLVIGTGKKITLECSQTMGHDKMYWYQQDPGMELHLIHYSYGVNSTEKGDLSSESTVSRIRTEHFPLTLESARPSHTSQYLCASSAVQGRNSNQPQHFGDGTRLSIL.

The rearrangement links TRBV19 to TRBJ2-7, with D maybe TRBD2 (7 bases). Germline CDR1 reads LNHDA; CDR2 reads SQIVND (reference sequence). The CDR3 has 16 amino acids. Trimming removed 5 bases at V and 1 base at J, with 18 bases between. The CDR3 DNA reads as TGTGCCAGTAGTGAAGGGGGGGGGCGCGGGTCCTACGAGCAGTACTTC. As protein: CASSEGGGRGSYEQYF.

The V and J genes are TRBV5-8 and TRBJ2-5; D uncertain. Germline-derived CDR1 and CDR2 are SGHTS and YDEGEE. With 4 bases removed from V and 5 bases from J, the gap between germline ends came to 21 bases. The CDR3 consists of 16 residues. The CDR3 coding sequence is TGTGCCAGCAGCCTCAACTTAGGGTCGTCAGAGGAGACCCAGTACTTC. This gives the protein CASSLNLGSSEETQYF.

The CDR3 nucleotides are TGTGCCAGCATCGGGGACAGGCCACAGCCCCAGCATTTT. Its translation is CASIGDRPQPQHF. J is TRBJ1-5 and V is TRBV21-1; the D call of TRBD1 is as the table states it, not checked on the DNA. TRBV21-1 is labeled a pseudogene. The CDR3 contains 13 residues.

This clone was seen once. The chain combines TRBV9 with TRBJ1-2; TRBD1 matches 12 bases. V lost 4 bases and J lost 8; bases outside the gene matches: 9. The CDR3 covers 15 residues. Germline V gives CDR1 SGDLS, CDR2 YYNGEE. CDR3 sequence reads: CASSTWDRGPWGYTF. Here the CDR3 DNA reads TGTGCCAGCAGCACCTGGGACAGGGGGCCTTGGGGCTACACCTTC.